The source of this T cell receptor (beta chain) is a study of blood T cell repertoires in COVID-19. Study as a whole: Whether acute or convalescent, the COVID-19 samples came from the United States, Italy and Spain. Sources were T cells, B-cell-depleted T cells, or PBMCs; the material itself was cDNA or gDNA.

V lost 11 bases, J lost 0 bases, and 13 bases lay in between. CDR1 and CDR2 (germline): SNHLY, FYNNEI. The CDR3 is 13 residues long. As handled by the study authors: Estimation of nucleated cell counts relied on the amplification of reference gene primers. Some clones are missing from TCRdb's copy, which holds only in-frame ones; the method was immunoSEQ multiplex PCR. V, J and clone size derive from that table, while D and trimming were established from the DNA sequence. The sample yields around 140,000 clones, 65% to 90% seen once. The material sequenced was peripheral blood. The sequence was collected from a human donor in a cohort sampled during active COVID-19. The V and J genes are TRBV2 and TRBJ1-2; a possible D gene is TRBD1 (6 bases). The CDR3 reads CAGATGTNYGYTF. The CDR3 region has the DNA TGTGCCGGAGCGACAGGAACTAACTATGGCTACACCTTC.